This passage covers 28 T cell receptor beta chains from one sample sequenced in a study of T cells in localized non-small cell lung cancer. Sequencing was performed with immunoSEQ multiplex PCR; in TCRdb, only in-frame clones are kept and a portion is missing. Of tens of thousands of clones in the sample, 80% to 90% are singletons; the top ten hold 1.1%. The source was peripheral blood, collected before any cancer treatment. The receptors shown here come from a woman aged 35-75 years with stage I lung adenocarcinoma.

The CDR3 DNA is TGTGCCAGCAGCTTCGACTACTACGAGCAGTACTTC. Its translation is CASSFDYYEQYF. The chain recombines TRBV7-9 with TRBJ2-7; weak D call: TRBD2 (5 bases). Germline lookup yields CDR1 SEHNR and CDR2 FQNEAQ (reference sequence). The ends were cut back, 3 bases at V and 3 bases at J, with 6 bases in the middle. The CDR3 is 12 residues long.

The chain combines TRBV5-6 with TRBJ2-7; tentative D call: TRBD1 (7 bases). CDR1 is SGHDT, CDR2 YYEEEE, per germline. V lost 4 bases, J lost 2 bases, and 16 bases lay in between. This CDR3 has 15 amino acids. The CDR3: CASSPQTGEAYEQYF. CDR3 DNA sequence: TGTGCCAGCAGCCCACAAACAGGGGAGGCCTACGAGCAGTACTTC.

The J gene is TRBJ1-2, the V gene TRBV6-1; D perhaps matches TRBD1 (5 bases). The CDR3 is 15 residues long. V shed 4 bases and J shed 4 bases, with 16 bases lying between them. From germline, CDR1 is MNHNS and CDR2 SASEGT. CDR3 bases: TGTGCCAGCAGTGGGAACGCGGGACCAATCTATGGCTACACCTTC. Translated, it gives CASSGNAGPIYGYTF.

The V gene is TRBV10-3, the J gene TRBJ2-5; 8 nucleotides align to TRBD2. The V and J ends lost 8 bases and 1 base, in that order; junction bases with no gene match: 6. CDR3 length: 14 residues. Germline loops: CDR1 ENHRY, CDR2 SYGVKD. CDR3 DNA sequence: TGTGCCATCGGCGGACTAGCATCCCAAGAGACCCAGTACTTC. Amino acid sequence: CAIGGLASQETQYF.

The chain carries TRBV7-7 and TRBJ2-6; 10 nucleotides match TRBD1. After removal of 6 bases from V and 1 base from J, the junction contained 6 bases not matched to a gene. The germline gives CDR1 SSHAT, CDR2 FNYEAQ (reference sequence). The CDR3 has 17 amino acids. CDR3 sequence (DNA): TGTGCCAGCAGTCCCGGGACAGGGGCTTCTGGGGCCAACGTCCTGACTTTC. Its protein product is CASSPGTGASGANVLTF.

The V call is TRBV7-3, the J call TRBJ2-1, with TRBD2 as a possible D gene (6 bases). The V end lost 1 base, the J end lost 0 bases, and 7 bases lay between the germline ends. This CDR3 region has 15 residues. Germline values: CDR1 SGHTA, CDR2 FQGTGA. CDR3 DNA: TGTGCCAGCAGCTTAAACGGGGGCTCCTACAATGAGCAGTTCTTC. It codes for CASSLNGGSYNEQFF.

The chain has TRBV21-1 and TRBJ2-7; the table assigns TRBD1, which was not confirmed against the DNA. TRBV21-1 is given as a pseudogene. The CDR3 extends over 17 amino acids. In nucleotides, the CDR3 is TGTGCCAGCAGCAATCGTCTGGGACAGGGGAACCCCTACGAGCAGTACTTC. It is translated as CASSNRLGQGNPYEQYF.

This clone was detected once. The V call is TRBV7-9, the J call TRBJ2-3; TRBD2 agrees at 8 bases. Losses at the gene ends were 5 bases for V and 0 bases for J; bases not matched to a gene: 4. The CDR3 loop spans 15 amino acids. CDR1 and CDR2 (germline): SEHNR, FQNEAQ (reference sequence). For the CDR3, the DNA is TGTGCCAGCAGCGTAACTAGCGGAAGCACAGATACGCAGTATTTT. This translates into CASSVTSGSTDTQYF.

The chain uses TRBV11-3 and TRBJ2-7; D is unclear. The CDR3 contains 16 residues. Trimming stripped 5 bases from V and 2 bases from J, with 19 bases between. CDR1 and CDR2 from the germline V gene are SGHNT and YENEEA. The CDR3 region is CASSPGSLGSPYEQYF. Here the CDR3 DNA reads TGTGCCAGCAGCCCCGGTTCTCTTGGGTCGCCCTACGAGCAGTACTTC.

The chain uses TRBV5-4 and TRBJ2-3, with 8 bases that match TRBD2. The V and J ends lost 3 bases and 4 bases, in that order; junction bases with no gene match: 13. Germline V gives CDR1 SGHNT, CDR2 YYREEE (reference sequence). There are 17 residues in the CDR3. Here the CDR3 reads CASSSQAGGLVADTQYF. CDR3 DNA: TGTGCCAGCAGCTCGCAGGCGGGGGGACTAGTTGCAGATACGCAGTATTTT.

The V and J genes are TRBV5-8 and TRBJ2-1; 8 bases fit TRBD2. V trimming: 2 bases; J trimming: 7 bases; junction bases outside the gene matches: 2. The CDR3 has 13 amino acids. Germline CDR1 reads SGHTS; CDR2 reads YDEGEE. In nucleotides, the CDR3 is TGTGCCAGCAGCTTACGGGGGGGGAATGAGCAGTTCTTC. Its protein product is CASSLRGGNEQFF.

The genes are TRBV11-2 and TRBJ2-5; D may be TRBD2 (5 bases). The CDR3 runs 15 residues. V lost 1 base and J 4 bases, leaving 13 bases between the germline ends. CDR1 is SGHAT, CDR2 FQNNGV, per germline. This chain's CDR3 is CASSLGTGRGETQYF. In nucleotides, the CDR3 is TGTGCCAGCAGCTTAGGGACGGGGAGAGGAGAGACCCAGTACTTC.

The chain carries TRBV6-4 and TRBJ2-1, with 7 bases fitting TRBD1. Germline CDR1 reads MRHNA; CDR2 reads SNTAGT. The CDR3 length is 15 residues. V gave up 0 bases and J gave up 1 base; unmatched junction bases: 0. The chain's CDR3 is CASSDSTGSYNEQFF. CDR3 DNA sequence: TGTGCCAGCAGTGACTCGACAGGGTCCTACAATGAGCAGTTCTTC.

In its sample, this clone was seen a few times. The genes are TRBV29-1 and TRBJ1-2; 7 bases are a match to TRBD1. The germline V gene has CDR1 SQVTM and CDR2 ANQGSEA. The V gene end was trimmed by 6 bases and the J gene end by 1 base; junction bases not matched to a gene: 8. The CDR3 runs to 14 residues. The CDR3 DNA is TGCAGCGTCCAGACAGGGAAGGATAACTATGGCTACACCTTC. Translated: CSVQTGKDNYGYTF.

The J gene is TRBJ2-2, the V gene TRBV5-1, with D possibly TRBD2 on 6 matching bases. V gave up 0 bases and J gave up 6 bases, with 12 bases separating them. Looked up from germline, CDR1 is SGHRS and CDR2 is YFSETQ. This CDR3 region has 15 residues. The CDR3 DNA follows: TGCGCCAGCAGCTTGGTGTTAGCGGATGCCGGGGAGCTGTTTTTT. Its translation is CASSLVLADAGELFF.

V gene TRBV6-1 combines with J gene TRBJ1-5, with a possible D match to TRBD1 (5 bases). Germline lookup yields CDR1 MNHNS and CDR2 SASEGT. Between the trimmed V and J ends, which lost 6 bases and 1 base, there was a span of 13 bases. The CDR3 consists of 15 residues. In nucleotides, the CDR3 is TGTGCCAGCAGGTGGGGACCCACAAGCAATCAGCCCCAGCATTTT. It is translated as CASRWGPTSNQPQHF.

The gene calls are TRBV28 and TRBJ2-1; 11 bases agree with TRBD1. CDR3 length equals 14 residues. The germline gives CDR1 MDHEN, CDR2 SYDVKM. V lost 4 bases to trimming and J lost 9 bases; unmatched junction nucleotides: 5. The CDR3, as DNA: TGTGCCAGCAGTTCGTGGACAGGGGGCCTTGAGCAGTTCTTC. It translates to CASSSWTGGLEQFF.

J is TRBJ2-3 and V is TRBV5-4; TRBD1 agrees at 8 bases. The CDR3 has 14 residues. Germline lookup yields CDR1 SGHNT and CDR2 YYREEE (reference sequence). Unmatched junction bases numbered 4, after V lost 1 base and J lost 6 bases. The CDR3 DNA reads as TGTGCCAGCAGCTTGTCCCAGGGGGCTGATACGCAGTATTTT. Its translation is CASSLSQGADTQYF.

On this clone: Germline and junction disagree at one end, which may indicate a read error. This rearrangement joins TRBV7-7 to TRBJ2-5, with D perhaps given as TRBD1 or TRBD2 (6 bases each). Germline loops: CDR1 SSHAT, CDR2 FNYEAQ (reference sequence). The CDR3 totals 13 residues. The CDR3 coding sequence is TGTGCTAGCAGCTTAGGGGGGCTGGAGACCCAGTACTTC. It encodes CASSLGGLETQYF.

This chain connects TRBV5-1 to TRBJ1-1; D not resolved. Per germline, CDR1 SGHRS and CDR2 YFSETQ. The CDR3 contains 15 residues. The V and J ends lost 6 bases and 0 bases respectively, with 15 bases between them. The DNA of the CDR3 is TGCGCCAGCACTGGGAAGGGCGGGATGAACACTGAAGCTTTCTTT. Encoded protein: CASTGKGGMNTEAFF.

V gene TRBV19 combines with J gene TRBJ1-1, with a weak D call TRBD1 (5 bases). Germline V gene data show CDR1 as LNHDA and CDR2 as SQIVND (reference sequence). The CDR3 contains 13 residues. V lost 5 bases, J lost 3 bases, and 10 bases lay in between. Here the CDR3 reads CASSPQGDTEAFF. The DNA for the CDR3 is TGTGCCAGTAGTCCCCAGGGTGACACTGAAGCTTTCTTT.

The chain combines TRBV7-6 with TRBJ1-4; tentative D call: TRBD1 (5 bases). CDR3 length: 14 residues. Trimming took off 2 bases at V and 2 bases at J, with 6 bases between the two ends. In germline, CDR1 is SGHVS, CDR2 FNYEAQ. This CDR3 reads CASSLRGTNEKLFF. In DNA, the CDR3 is TGTGCCAGCAGCTTACGGGGGACTAATGAAAAACTGTTTTTT.

Here the CDR3 DNA reads TGTGCCAGCAGCTTAGGGGGTTTTGAGAGGGGGCATGAGCAGTTCTTC. Amino acid sequence: CASSLGGFERGHEQFF. This rearrangement joins TRBV11-3 to TRBJ2-1; TRBD1 matches at 7 bases. The CDR3 is made up of 16 amino acids. V was clipped by 1 base and J by 8 bases; unmatched bases: 11. Per the germline V gene, CDR1 is SGHNT and CDR2 is YENEEA. Full variable domain (missing parts from reference TRBV11-3 and TRBJ2-1): EAGVVQSPRYKIIEKKQPVAFWCNPISGHNTLYWYLQNLGQGPELLIRYENEEAVDDSQLPKDRFSAERLKGVDSTLKIQPAELGDSAVYLCASSLGGFERGHEQFFGPGTRLTVL.

This chain links TRBV5-6 with TRBJ2-3; 9 bases fit TRBD1. Trimming at V came to 2 bases and at J to 6 bases, leaving 10 bases not matched to a gene. The germline CDR1 and CDR2 sequences are SGHDT and YYEEEE. The CDR3 runs 16 residues. DNA of the CDR3: TGTGCCAGCAGCTTAGGAGCGACAGGGGGTTGGGATACGCAGTATTTT. It translates to CASSLGATGGWDTQYF.

V gene TRBV4-1 combines with J gene TRBJ2-1, with 9 bases identical to TRBD2. Germline loops: CDR1 MGHRA, CDR2 YSYEKL. V lost 3 bases and J lost 8; bases outside the gene matches: 8. The CDR3 loop spans 15 amino acids. Written as DNA, the CDR3 is TGCGCCAGCAGCCACGCGGGGGGGCTAAGTTATGAGCAGTTCTTC. Its translation: CASSHAGGLSYEQFF.

This rearrangement joins TRBV13 to TRBJ2-5, with a possible D match to TRBD2 (7 bases). Germline assignment: CDR1 PRHDT and CDR2 FYEKMQ (reference sequence). Deletions cut 6 bases from V and 4 bases from J, with 15 bases between. There are 14 residues in the CDR3. This CDR3 is CASSWDGGPETQYF. The CDR3 DNA follows: TGTGCCAGCAGTTGGGACGGGGGGCCAGAGACCCAGTACTTC.

The genes are TRBV7-2 and TRBJ1-2; maybe TRBD1 (5 bases). The CDR3 covers 14 residues. Germline CDR1 and CDR2: SGHTA and FQGNSA. With 3 bases removed from V and 4 bases from J, the gap between germline ends came to 12 bases. CDR3 nucleotides: TGTGCCAGCAGCTTTAGAGACGGGGGCTATGGCTACACCTTC. Translating it yields CASSFRDGGYGYTF. Together with reference TRBV7-2 and TRBJ1-2, the CDR3 gives the full variable domain: GAGVSQSPSNKVTEKGKDVELRCDPISGHTALYWYRQSLGQGLEFLIYFQGNSAPDKSGLPSDRFSAERTGGSVSTLTIQRTQQEDSAVYLCASSFRDGGYGYTFGSGTRLTVV.

This clone has just a few counts. The rearrangement joins TRBV6-5 to TRBJ1-6; TRBD1 is a possible D gene (6 bases). V was shortened by 6 bases and J by 6 bases, with 12 bases between the two germline ends. Germline values: CDR1 MNHEY, CDR2 SVGAGI. The CDR3 has 14 residues. The DNA for the CDR3 is TGTGCCAGCAGGGTCCAGGGGATTAATTCACCCCTCCACTTT. Translated, it gives CASRVQGINSPLHF.